The present TCR beta chain was sequenced within a study of shared clonotypes between healthy human individuals. The method was immunoSEQ multiplex PCR; TCRdb's version includes in-frame clones alone and lacks a portion of them. The sample contains about 2.4 million clones, roughly 92% of which appear only once. The CDR3 length is 19 residues. The V gene's germline CDR1 is ENHRY and CDR2 SYGVKD. The V and J ends lost 5 bases and 3 bases, in that order; junction bases with no gene match: 16. This TCR was sampled from a man younger than 35 in good health. The sequencing input was naive CD4+ T cells sorted from blood. Stated subset: CD45RA+ positively selected. The J gene is TRBJ2-2, the V gene TRBV10-3; TRBD1 agrees at 9 bases. The DNA for the CDR3 is TGTGCCATCAGTTCGCCGGGACAGGGACTATCTTTGGACACCGGGGAGCTGTTTTTT. Encoded protein: CAISSPGQGLSLDTGELFF.